One TCR beta chain is described in this entry. Its antigen remains unknown. This CDR3 has 16 amino acids. V dropped 2 bases and J dropped 2; count of bases not matched to a gene: 7. The germline CDR1 and CDR2 sequences are SGDLS and YYNGEE. Assay: immunoSEQ multiplex PCR; the TCRdb copy retains only in-frame clones and omits some. The data show over 45,000 clones, roughly 76% seen once. The sample belongs to a study of a mutant IDH1 vaccine in newly diagnosed glioma. Study details: Prior therapy was radiotherapy, temozolomide, or both; most received both.

Time point indicated: week 47, end of study. Each vaccine dose was 300 ug of mutant IDH1 20-mer peptide, with topical imiquimod. The specimen was PBMCs, collected from a glioma patient whose treatment included an IDH1 peptide vaccine. The rearrangement links TRBV9 to TRBJ2-3; TRBD2 matches 8 bases. This receptor was taken from a man aged 45-60 years with glioma. CDR3 sequence reads: CASSVGLVPNTDTQYF. CDR3 nucleotide sequence: TGTGCCAGCAGCGTGGGACTAGTACCTAACACAGATACGCAGTATTTT.